The 10 T cell receptor beta chains listed next were all sequenced from one sample in a study of blood T cell repertoires in COVID-19. Sequencing was performed with immunoSEQ multiplex PCR; in TCRdb, only in-frame clones are kept and a portion is missing. The repertoire includes around 230,000 clones, 80% to 90% of them detected once, and around 2.3% sits in the top ten. The sequenced sample was peripheral blood. The source of these receptors is a woman in her forties with active or convalescent COVID-19.

This sequence joins TRBV5-1 and TRBJ2-2; unclear D gene. Germline V lookup: CDR1 SGHRS, CDR2 YFSETQ. Between the trimmed V and J ends, which lost 7 bases and 0 bases, there was a span of 19 bases. This CDR3 has 17 residues. DNA of the CDR3: TGCGCCAGCCGCCTAGTGGTATACGGAGCGAACACCGGGGAGCTGTTTTTT. It codes for CASRLVVYGANTGELFF.

The CDR3 DNA reads as TGTGCCAGCAGGGGAGTAGCTCCGGATACGCAGTATTTT. It yields the protein CASRGVAPDTQYF. The chain is built from TRBV28 and TRBJ2-3; D is perhaps TRBD2 (5 bases). In germline, CDR1 is MDHEN, CDR2 SYDVKM. V lost 6 bases and J lost 6, with 13 bases in between. This CDR3 region has 13 residues.

The V and J genes are TRBV10-3 and TRBJ1-3, with 8 bases lining up with TRBD1. V lost 7 bases and J lost 5; bases outside the gene matches: 7. The CDR3 has 14 amino acids. Germline CDR1 and CDR2: ENHRY and SYGVKD. CDR3 amino acids: CAITGGQGRNTIYF. For the CDR3, the DNA is TGTGCCATCACGGGCGGACAGGGTAGAAACACCATATATTTT.

V is TRBV5-1 and J is TRBJ2-7; the match to TRBD1 covers 11 bases. The germline V gene encodes CDR1 SGHRS and CDR2 YFSETQ. The V and J ends lost 4 bases and 6 bases, in that order; junction bases with no gene match: 6. This CDR3 region has 14 residues. The CDR3 is CASSIGQGAGEQYF. In DNA, the CDR3 is TGCGCCAGCAGCATCGGACAGGGGGCAGGCGAGCAGTACTTC.

The chain has TRBV27 and TRBJ2-1; 12 bases align to TRBD2. The germline V gene encodes CDR1 MNHEY and CDR2 SMNVEV (reference sequence). The V and J ends lost 7 bases and 7 bases, in that order; junction bases with no gene match: 8. The CDR3 length is 15 residues. CDR3 sequence (DNA): TGTGCCAGCACTCGACTAGCGGGAGCCCCAAATGAGCAGTTCTTC. It yields the protein CASTRLAGAPNEQFF.

For this clone: The same CDR3 can be traced to other DNA sequences in this sample. V is TRBV10-3 and J is TRBJ2-5, with D perhaps matching TRBD1 (8 bases). Trimming pared 6 bases from V and 5 bases from J, leaving 16 bases between. CDR3 length: 14 amino acids. Germline values: CDR1 ENHRY, CDR2 SYGVKD. CDR3 bases: TGTGCCATCAGAGATGGACAGGGAGGGGAGACCCAGTACTTC. Protein sequence: CAIRDGQGGETQYF.

The genes are TRBV10-1 and TRBJ2-7; a possible D gene is TRBD2 (6 bases). Trimming removed 3 bases at V and 0 bases at J, with 9 bases between. Per the germline V gene, CDR1 is WNHNN and CDR2 is SYGVQD (reference sequence). The length of the CDR3 is 14 residues. As DNA, the CDR3 is TGCGCCAGCAGTGATGGCGGGACCTCCTACGAGCAGTACTTC. Translating it yields CASSDGGTSYEQYF.

This clone appeared once. This chain connects TRBV7-9 to TRBJ2-1; possibly TRBD2 for D (6 bases). The germline CDR1 and CDR2 sequences are SEHNR and FQNEAQ (reference sequence). V was trimmed by 3 bases and J by 7 bases, leaving 19 bases between them. CDR3 length equals 16 residues. This chain's CDR3 is CASSFWRGPRLNEQFF. The CDR3 DNA sequence: TGTGCCAGCAGCTTTTGGCGGGGACCCCGCCTAAATGAGCAGTTCTTC.

The chain carries TRBV28 and TRBJ2-7, with 8 bases that match TRBD2. Germline values: CDR1 MDHEN, CDR2 SYDVKM. Germline trimming cut 5 bases from V and 4 bases from J; bases unmatched to any gene: 16. The CDR3 is 17 amino acids. The CDR3 protein is CASSTDSGTSWVYEQYF. CDR3 in DNA: TGTGCCAGCAGTACCGACTCCGGGACTAGTTGGGTTTACGAGCAGTACTTC.

The V and J genes are TRBV7-6 and TRBJ1-3, with D possibly being TRBD1 (5 bases). CDR3 length equals 15 residues. Trimming took 5 bases from V and 2 from J, leaving 13 bases between them. The germline V gene has CDR1 SGHVS and CDR2 FNYEAQ. The CDR3 loop is CASSPWGGTGNTIYF. The CDR3 DNA follows: TGTGCCAGCAGCCCCTGGGGGGGGACTGGAAACACCATATATTTT.